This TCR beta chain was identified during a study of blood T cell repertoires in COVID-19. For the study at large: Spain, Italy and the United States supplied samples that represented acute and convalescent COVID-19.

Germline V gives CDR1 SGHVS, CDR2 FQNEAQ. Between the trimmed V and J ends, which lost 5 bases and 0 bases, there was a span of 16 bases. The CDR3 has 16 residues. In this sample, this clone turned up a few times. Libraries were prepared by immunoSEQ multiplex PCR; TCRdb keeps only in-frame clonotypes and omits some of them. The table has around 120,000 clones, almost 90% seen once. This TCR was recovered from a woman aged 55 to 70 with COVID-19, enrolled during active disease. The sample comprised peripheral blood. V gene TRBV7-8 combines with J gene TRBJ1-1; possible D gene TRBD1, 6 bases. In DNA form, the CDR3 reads TGTGCCAGCAGCACCAGTCGAGGGGACATGAACACTGAAGCTTTCTTT. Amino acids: CASSTSRGDMNTEAFF.